This T cell receptor beta chain was captured by sequencing in a study of PD-L1 blockade in urothelial cancer. Study information: The year 2014 saw patients start atezolizumab, 1,200 mg intravenously every 3 weeks.

This table comes from immunoSEQ multiplex PCR, and its TCRdb copy is limited to in-frame clones, with some not included. The sample has approximately 18,000 clones, about 80% seen once. The time point is: peripheral blood 6 weeks after treatment start. The sample here was PBMCs, taken around atezolizumab (anti-PD-L1) treatment. The receptor was derived from a man between 45 and 60 years old with urothelial cancer.

The DNA of the CDR3 is TGTGCCAGCAGCCAAGAGAACGACAGGGAGGTAAAGACCGGGGAGCTGTTTTTT. Protein sequence: CASSQENDREVKTGELFF. The chain links TRBV4-2 to TRBJ2-2; D may be TRBD1 (7 bases). From germline, CDR1 is LGHNA and CDR2 YNFKEQ. The CDR3 runs 18 residues. Trimming took 0 bases from V and 5 from J, leaving 19 bases between them.